The clone carrying this TCR beta chain was detected once. Trimming cost V 4 bases and J 2 bases, with 14 bases left between them. From germline, CDR1 is LGHNA and CDR2 YSLEER. The CDR3 loop spans 15 amino acids. As originally analysed: Filtering differed, since immunoSEQ gave only junction sequences and no quality scores. Data came from immunoSEQ multiplex PCR; TCRdb stores just in-frame clones and leaves some out. The V and J calls and clone size come from that table; D and trimming were worked out from the DNA. The profile shows 1.6 million or so clones, roughly 96% of them singletons. The data originate from a study of shared clonotypes between healthy human individuals.

The TCR comes from a man aged 25 to 45 in good health. The sequenced sample consisted of naive CD4+ T cells sorted from blood. Subset reported: CD45RA+ positively selected. This chain links TRBV4-3 with TRBJ1-2; D possibly corresponds to TRBD1 (5 bases). The CDR3 sequence: CASSRDSRTNYGYTF. In DNA, the CDR3 is TGCGCCAGCAGCCGAGACAGCAGGACGAACTATGGCTACACCTTC.